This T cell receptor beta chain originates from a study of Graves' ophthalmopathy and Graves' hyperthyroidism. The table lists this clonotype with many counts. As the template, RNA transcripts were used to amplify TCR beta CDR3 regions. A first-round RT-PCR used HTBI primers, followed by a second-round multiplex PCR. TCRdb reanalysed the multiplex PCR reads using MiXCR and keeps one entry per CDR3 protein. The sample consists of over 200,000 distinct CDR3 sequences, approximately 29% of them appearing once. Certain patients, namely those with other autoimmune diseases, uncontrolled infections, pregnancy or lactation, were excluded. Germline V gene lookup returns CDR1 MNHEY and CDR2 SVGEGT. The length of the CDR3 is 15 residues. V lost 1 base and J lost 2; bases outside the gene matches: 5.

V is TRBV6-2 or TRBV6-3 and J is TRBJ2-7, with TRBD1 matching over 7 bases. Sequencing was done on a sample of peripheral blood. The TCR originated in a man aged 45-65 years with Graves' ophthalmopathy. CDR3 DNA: TGTGCCAGCAGTTACTGGGGACAGCCCACCTACGAGCAGTACTTC. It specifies CASSYWGQPTYEQYF.